What follows are 12 T cell receptor beta chains derived from one specimen sequenced in a study of T cells after yellow fever vaccination. TCRdb used MiXCR to reprocess the 5' RACE reads, holding one entry per CDR3 protein. The sample holds about 300,000 distinct CDR3 sequences, around 8.6% seen once. The sample was CD4+ T cells sorted from PBMCs, taken 5 days after the yellow fever booster vaccination. These receptor sequences come from a young man who received the YFV17D yellow fever vaccine.

This clonotype was counted between two and nine times. The chain combines TRBV5-1 with TRBJ2-3, with 7 bases matching TRBD2. V was pared by 6 bases and J by 2 bases, with 12 bases of the junction left unmatched. The CDR3 extends over 16 amino acids. Germline CDR1 is SGHRS and CDR2 is YFSETQ. The CDR3 protein is CASTYSGTTSTDTQYF. DNA for the CDR3: TGCGCCAGCACCTATTCCGGGACTACCTCCACAGATACGCAGTATTTT.

This clonotype has ten or more counts. This rearrangement joins TRBV4-3 to TRBJ1-2; tentative D call: TRBD1 (5 bases). Trimming left V 3 bases short and J 5 bases short, with 7 bases between. Germline V gene data show CDR1 as LGHNA and CDR2 as YSLEER. The CDR3 totals 12 residues. The CDR3 sequence: CASSQEGYGYTF. The CDR3 DNA follows: TGCGCCAGCAGCCAGGAGGGGTATGGCTACACCTTC.

This clonotype came up a few times. The chain joins TRBV12-3 or TRBV12-4 to TRBJ1-2, with D perhaps TRBD1 (5 bases). V lost 5 bases to trimming and J lost 1 base, with 11 bases between them. The CDR3 contains 14 residues. The DNA of the CDR3 is TGTGCCAGCAGTGCTCAGGGAGGTAACTATGGCTACACCTTC. Residues: CASSAQGGNYGYTF.

This clonotype was found many times. This chain uses TRBV4-1 with TRBJ2-4; unclear D gene. V lost 0 bases and J lost 7, with 10 bases in between. This CDR3 spans 14 amino acids. The germline V gene encodes CDR1 MGHRA and CDR2 YSYEKL. The chain's CDR3 is CASSQDAGVNIQYF. CDR3 in DNA: TGCGCCAGCAGCCAAGATGCTGGGGTGAACATTCAGTACTTC.

V and J are TRBV5-1 and TRBJ2-3, with 9 positions matching TRBD2. With V trimmed by 0 bases and J by 1 base, 3 bases remained unmatched. The CDR3 extends over 16 amino acids. The germline V gene encodes CDR1 SGHRS and CDR2 YFSETQ. The CDR3 DNA is TGCGCCAGCAGCTTGGTATCTAGCGGGGGCACAGATACGCAGTATTTT. Its translation is CASSLVSSGGTDTQYF.

This clonotype occurred a few times. The chain has TRBV7-6 and TRBJ1-4; D may be TRBD1 (5 bases). This CDR3 contains 16 residues. Deletions cut 4 bases from V and 2 bases from J, with 14 bases between. CDR1 is SGHVS and CDR2 is FNYEAQ in the germline V gene. DNA for the CDR3: TGTGCCAGCAGCTCCCCGGGGGGGGGGACTAATGAAAAACTGTTTTTT. Protein product: CASSSPGGGTNEKLFF.

A few counts support this clonotype. The chain uses TRBV15 and TRBJ2-1, with D unclear. CDR1 is LNHNV and CDR2 is YYDKDF in the germline V gene (reference sequence). The CDR3 runs 16 residues. V dropped 5 bases and J dropped 3 bases, with 17 bases sitting between them. The CDR3 sequence: CATSPRLAAVYNEQFF. The CDR3 DNA reads as TGTGCCACCAGCCCCCGTTTGGCGGCAGTCTACAATGAGCAGTTCTTC.

This clonotype was picked up many times. The rearrangement uses TRBV12-3 or TRBV12-4 and TRBJ2-7; D is unresolved. CDR3 length: 13 residues. Trimming stripped 3 bases from V and 2 bases from J, with 8 bases between. The CDR3 is CASSFRVTYEQYF. The CDR3 region has the DNA TGTGCCAGCAGTTTTAGGGTAACCTACGAGCAGTACTTC.

In its sample, this clonotype was seen a few times. The chain employs TRBV7-2 and TRBJ1-2, with D tentatively TRBD1 (5 bases). There are 15 residues in the CDR3. V dropped 4 bases and J dropped 6 bases, with 18 bases sitting between them. Germline values: CDR1 SGHTA, CDR2 FQGNSA. The CDR3 region has the DNA TGTGCCAGCAGCTCCTACGGGGCGGGCCGTGATGGCTACACCTTC. The encoded protein is CASSSYGAGRDGYTF.

V is TRBV6-5 and J is TRBJ2-3; 7 bases line up with TRBD1. CDR3 length equals 16 residues. Trimming removed 3 bases from V and 2 bases from J; junction bases left unmatched: 8. Germline CDR1 reads MNHEY; CDR2 reads SVGAGI. As DNA, the CDR3 is TGTGCCAGCAGTTATTTAAGGGGGCACACCACAGATACGCAGTATTTT. It yields the protein CASSYLRGHTTDTQYF.

In this sample, this clonotype turned up many times. V gene TRBV5-1 combines with J gene TRBJ1-4; TRBD1 is a possible D gene (5 bases). This CDR3 region has 14 residues. CDR1 and CDR2 from the germline V gene are SGHRS and YFSETQ. V dropped 3 bases and J dropped 5 bases, with 11 bases sitting between them. CDR3 loop: CASSWRGRNEKLFF. The DNA of the CDR3 is TGCGCCAGCAGCTGGCGGGGGAGGAATGAAAAACTGTTTTTT.

This clonotype has just a few counts. The V gene is TRBV12-3 or TRBV12-4, the J gene TRBJ1-4; maybe TRBD1 (5 bases). The CDR3 is 13 amino acids. Trimming left V 6 bases short and J 6 bases short, with 11 bases between. The CDR3 loop is CASSFDSYEKLFF. CDR3 bases: TGTGCCAGCAGCTTTGACAGCTATGAAAAACTGTTTTTT.